Listed below are T cell receptor beta chains from one sample, sequenced in a study of blood T cell repertoires in COVID-19. Only in-frame clones appear in the TCRdb table, and some are missing; sequencing was by immunoSEQ multiplex PCR. The repertoire holds 300,000 to 450,000 clones, roughly 87% seen once, with about 0.93% in the top ten. Sequenced sample: PBMCs or T cells enriched from blood (not recorded which). The receptors stem from a woman aged 25 to 45 who had recovered from COVID-19. Both conserved end residues are part of each CDR3. D genes are given only for firm matches. The size of a clone is reported for some rows only, either as once, few or many, or as a class for expanded clones.

j_call: TRBJ2-4
d_call: TRBD2
v_call: TRBV4-1
clone_size: .
cdr3_nt: TGCGCCAGCAGCCGTACCCGGACTAGCGGGGGCAGACAGTACTTC
cdr3_aa: CASSRTRTSGGRQYF

j_call: TRBJ2-1
d_call: .
v_call: TRBV21-1
clone_size: .
cdr3_nt: TGTGCCAGGCCCAGAAGCGGATACAATGAGCAGTTCTTC
cdr3_aa: CARPRSGYNEQFF

j_call: TRBJ1-1
d_call: TRBD1
v_call: TRBV5-1
clone_size: once
cdr3_nt: TGCGCCAGCAGCCCAAGAGACAGGGGGCGATCCGGCACTGAAGCTTTCTTT
cdr3_aa: CASSPRDRGRSGTEAFF

j_call: TRBJ1-1
d_call: .
v_call: TRBV20-1
clone_size: few
cdr3_nt: TGCAGTGCTAGTATCCCTCAGGTTTCGAACACTGAAGCTTTCTTT
cdr3_aa: CSASIPQVSNTEAFF

j_call: TRBJ1-2
d_call: TRBD1
v_call: TRBV6-5
clone_size: .
cdr3_nt: TGTGCCAGCATCGGCAGGGGGCTTGGCTACACCTTC
cdr3_aa: CASIGRGLGYTF

j_call: TRBJ2-5
d_call: TRBD2
v_call: TRBV5-1
clone_size: .
cdr3_nt: TGCGCCAGCAGCTTGACGGGGGGCCAAGAGACCCAGTACTTC
cdr3_aa: CASSLTGGQETQYF

j_call: TRBJ1-1
d_call: .
v_call: TRBV19
clone_size: .
cdr3_nt: TGTGCCAGTAGTCCCGACAGGAGGATAACTGAAGCTTTCTTT
cdr3_aa: CASSPDRRITEAFF

j_call: TRBJ2-1
d_call: .
v_call: TRBV7-9
clone_size: .
cdr3_nt: TGTGCCAGCAGCCCGCCCCCGGTGGCGGAAAAGTTCTTC
cdr3_aa: CASSPPPVAEKFF

j_call: TRBJ1-1
d_call: TRBD1
v_call: TRBV5-1
clone_size: .
cdr3_nt: TGCGCCAGCAGCCGAATTCAGGGGGGTGGCACTGAAGCTTTCTTT
cdr3_aa: CASSRIQGGGTEAFF

j_call: TRBJ1-5
d_call: .
v_call: TRBV30
clone_size: .
cdr3_nt: TGTGCCTGGAGTGTAAGCCTCAATCAGCCCCAGCATTTT
cdr3_aa: CAWSVSLNQPQHF

j_call: TRBJ1-2
d_call: .
v_call: TRBV7-9
clone_size: .
cdr3_nt: TGTGCCAGCAGCCGCGCAGCAGGATATGGCTACACCTTC
cdr3_aa: CASSRAAGYGYTF

j_call: TRBJ1-3
d_call: .
v_call: TRBV5-1
clone_size: .
cdr3_nt: TGCGCCAGCACCGAACCTAGCTCTGGAAACACCATATATTTT
cdr3_aa: CASTEPSSGNTIYF

j_call: TRBJ1-2
d_call: TRBD1
v_call: TRBV14
clone_size: .
cdr3_nt: TGTGCCAGCAGCCAGGACAGGGGGCGCTTCTATGGCTACACCTTC
cdr3_aa: CASSQDRGRFYGYTF

j_call: TRBJ1-3
d_call: .
v_call: TRBV30
clone_size: few
cdr3_nt: TGTGCCTGGAGTGTCAGAAGGAGCTCTGGAAACACCATATATTTT
cdr3_aa: CAWSVRRSSGNTIYF

j_call: TRBJ1-1
d_call: .
v_call: TRBV5-8
clone_size: .
cdr3_nt: TGTGCCAGCAGACCGAGACGGGGGGCTGGCACTGAAGCTTTCTTT
cdr3_aa: CASRPRRGAGTEAFF

j_call: TRBJ1-2
d_call: .
v_call: TRBV28
clone_size: .
cdr3_nt: TGTGCCAGCAGCCCCGGGAGCTTCGTTAACTATGGCTACACCTTC
cdr3_aa: CASSPGSFVNYGYTF

j_call: TRBJ2-5
d_call: TRBD2
v_call: TRBV28
clone_size: .
cdr3_nt: TGTGCCAGCAGTCTCGGGGGAGGGACCGGCTGGGAGACCCAGTACTTC
cdr3_aa: CASSLGGGTGWETQYF

j_call: TRBJ2-3
d_call: TRBD2
v_call: TRBV9
clone_size: .
cdr3_nt: TGTGCCAGCAGCGTCGGGAGCGGGGGGGCGGGCACAGATACGCAGTATTTT
cdr3_aa: CASSVGSGGAGTDTQYF

j_call: TRBJ1-5
d_call: TRBD1
v_call: TRBV2
clone_size: .
cdr3_nt: TGTGCCAGCAGTGAGGAGGGGCCAGGGGGTCAGCCCCAGCATTTT
cdr3_aa: CASSEEGPGGQPQHF

j_call: TRBJ1-2
d_call: .
v_call: TRBV7-9
clone_size: .
cdr3_nt: TGTGCCAGCACCCTACAGGGAAGGGGCTACACCTTC
cdr3_aa: CASTLQGRGYTF

j_call: TRBJ2-7
d_call: TRBD2
v_call: TRBV30
clone_size: .
cdr3_nt: TGTGCCCGATCGGGGCGGGGGGGATCCTACGAGCAGTACTTC
cdr3_aa: CARSGRGGSYEQYF

j_call: TRBJ2-3
d_call: .
v_call: TRBV6-5
clone_size: .
cdr3_nt: TGTGCCAGCAGTTACTCGACGCGGTTGACAGATACGCAGTATTTT
cdr3_aa: CASSYSTRLTDTQYF

j_call: TRBJ1-2
d_call: .
v_call: TRBV28
clone_size: .
cdr3_nt: TGTGCCAGCAGTTTACTTTTTATCGGGAACTCTAGACTAGGCAATGGCTACACCTTC
cdr3_aa: CASSLLFIGNSRLGNGYTF

j_call: TRBJ1-4
d_call: .
v_call: TRBV2
clone_size: .
cdr3_nt: TGTGCCAGCAGTGGCCGGGTTGGAGAAAAACTGTTTTTT
cdr3_aa: CASSGRVGEKLFF

j_call: TRBJ1-5
d_call: .
v_call: TRBV19
clone_size: .
cdr3_nt: TGTGCCAGTGGCCGGGGACTTTCGAACAATCAGCCCCAGCATTTT
cdr3_aa: CASGRGLSNNQPQHF

j_call: TRBJ2-3
d_call: TRBD2
v_call: TRBV6-2/TRBV6-3
clone_size: few
cdr3_nt: TGTGCCAGCAGCCCCCCCCCGGGGGGGGGCACAGATACGCAGTATTTT
cdr3_aa: CASSPPPGGGTDTQYF

j_call: TRBJ1-2
d_call: .
v_call: TRBV19
clone_size: .
cdr3_nt: TGTGCCAGTAGTCTATGGACGGGGAACTATGGCTACACCTTC
cdr3_aa: CASSLWTGNYGYTF

j_call: TRBJ1-1
d_call: .
v_call: TRBV11-2
clone_size: .
cdr3_nt: TGTGCCAGCAGTTGGGGAAGGGGAGGGAGCACTGAAGCTTTCTTT
cdr3_aa: CASSWGRGGSTEAFF

j_call: TRBJ2-2
d_call: TRBD2
v_call: TRBV5-1
clone_size: .
cdr3_nt: TGCGCCAGCAGCTCAGGGACTAGCGGTTACACCGGGGAGCTGTTTTTT
cdr3_aa: CASSSGTSGYTGELFF

j_call: TRBJ1-4
d_call: .
v_call: TRBV28
clone_size: .
cdr3_nt: TGTGCCAGCAGTCCCTCCTACAGCCTTAGGGGTGAAAAACTGTTTTTT
cdr3_aa: CASSPSYSLRGEKLFF

j_call: TRBJ1-6
d_call: .
v_call: TRBV5-1
clone_size: .
cdr3_nt: TGCGCCAGCAGCTTGGAAGCGACAGAGAATTCACCCCTCCACTTT
cdr3_aa: CASSLEATENSPLHF

j_call: TRBJ1-1
d_call: .
v_call: TRBV6-5
clone_size: .
cdr3_nt: TGTGCCAGCAGTTACTCGTGGCAGTTGAACACTGAAGCTTTCTTT
cdr3_aa: CASSYSWQLNTEAFF

j_call: TRBJ1-5
d_call: TRBD1
v_call: TRBV7-2
clone_size: .
cdr3_nt: TGTGCCAGCAGCTCCGGGACAGGGGGCAATCAGCCCCAGCATTTT
cdr3_aa: CASSSGTGGNQPQHF

j_call: TRBJ2-5
d_call: .
v_call: TRBV20-1
clone_size: .
cdr3_nt: TGCAGTGCGGGGAGGGAGACCCAGTACTTC
cdr3_aa: CSAGRETQYF

j_call: TRBJ1-2
d_call: TRBD1
v_call: TRBV19
clone_size: few
cdr3_nt: TGTGCCACCCGGGACAGCTTTAACTATGGCTACACCTTC
cdr3_aa: CATRDSFNYGYTF

j_call: TRBJ1-2
d_call: TRBD1
v_call: TRBV30
clone_size: .
cdr3_nt: TGTGCCTGGAGTTTGAGTTGGGACAGCAACTATGGCTACACCTTC
cdr3_aa: CAWSLSWDSNYGYTF

j_call: TRBJ2-5
d_call: .
v_call: TRBV6-5
clone_size: once
cdr3_nt: TGTGCCAGCAGGCCAGGATCTAACCAAGAGACCCAGTACTTC
cdr3_aa: CASRPGSNQETQYF